This TCR beta chain was identified in a study of blood T cell repertoires in COVID-19 (dated by TCRdb to 2020 to 2022). With respect to the entire study: Samples from collaborators originated in the United States, Italy and Spain and spanned both the acute and convalescent phases of COVID-19. The material from the prospective study consisted of cDNA or gDNA derived from T cells, B-cell-depleted T cells, or PBMCs. Subjects who had been exposed to COVID-19, were actively infected with it, or had recovered from it provided the deeply sampled blood TCRbeta repertoires that made up the dataset. The repertoires were made available in a free public database intended to serve as a resource for research on the immune response to SARS-CoV-2. The samples were drawn from the first 160 participants of the ongoing ImmuneRACE study and from some 1,300 subjects provided by 6 global collaborators. A de-identified subject ID, COVID-19 status, age in years and sex were almost always included in the sample metadata. Where available, HLA class I and class II types were taken from metadata supplied by the sample provider and were not determined by assay-based typing. Overall results and qualifications from the work: The quantity of clinical and demographic metadata differed by source and by participant and was supplied without curation.

TCRbeta CDR3 regions were amplified from genomic DNA using the immunoSEQ Assay, a bias-controlled multiplex PCR. As for how the authors treated the data: The number of nucleated cells in each sample was estimated from the amplification of reference gene primers within the assay. To quantify the absolute abundance of each unique TCRbeta CDR3 rearrangement, sequence reads were collapsed and filtered. Productive Simpson clonality was computed per sample as the square root of Simpson's diversity index over productive rearrangements. TCRdb took this table from immuneACCESS and kept in-frame rearrangements with V and J called. Such tables lack part of the clones; where checked against another copy, unresolved V genes explain under half of the gap, and the rest is unexplained. V, J and clone size reflect that table, while D and trimming were determined from the DNA. The sample includes around 300,000 clones, with roughly 89% observed a single time. The leading ten clones occupy 2.5% to 3% of the sample.

CDR1 and CDR2 are drawn from the germline V gene: MNHEY, SVGAGI. The V end gives up 5 bases and the J end 6 bases, leaving 4 bases in the junction not matched to a gene. Including the terminal cysteine and phenylalanine, the CDR3 comprises 13 residues. Only CDR3 DNA is held: 39 bases, read in frame from base 1. Each collaborating institution followed its own protocols to collect whole blood in K2EDTA tubes. For TCRbeta analysis, collaborators shipped samples as frozen whole blood, isolated PBMCs, or DNA extracted from either of those sample types. This clone appeared a few times. The specificity of this receptor is unknown. No clone much larger than this one lies a single base away; base qualities are absent.

Sequenced input: peripheral blood. The rearranged segments are TRBV6-5 and TRBJ1-5, with 7 bases in between that match TRBD1. This TCR was recovered from a woman in her thirties with active or convalescent COVID-19. The CDR3 protein is CASSPDRAQPQHF. DNA sequence: TGTGCCAGCAGTCCCGACAGGGCTCAGCCCCAGCATTTT.